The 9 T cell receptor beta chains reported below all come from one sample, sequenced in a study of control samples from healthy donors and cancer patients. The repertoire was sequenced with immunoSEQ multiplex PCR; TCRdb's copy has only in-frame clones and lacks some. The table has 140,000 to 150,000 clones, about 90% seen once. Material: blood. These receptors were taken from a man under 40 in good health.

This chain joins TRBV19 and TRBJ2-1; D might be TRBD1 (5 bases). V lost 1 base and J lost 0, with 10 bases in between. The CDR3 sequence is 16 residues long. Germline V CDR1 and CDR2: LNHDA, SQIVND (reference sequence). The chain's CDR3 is CASSIVSGLSYNEQFF. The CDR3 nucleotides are TGTGCCAGTAGTATAGTCTCAGGGCTCTCCTACAATGAGCAGTTCTTC.

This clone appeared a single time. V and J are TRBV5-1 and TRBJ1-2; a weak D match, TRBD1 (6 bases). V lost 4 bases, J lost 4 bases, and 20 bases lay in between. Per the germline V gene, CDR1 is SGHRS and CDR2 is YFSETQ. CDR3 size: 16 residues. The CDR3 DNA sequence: TGCGCCAGCAGCCCCGAGGGGGGGGGCCGAAGCTATGGCTACACCTTC. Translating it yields CASSPEGGGRSYGYTF.

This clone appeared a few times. DNA for the CDR3: TGCAGTGCTAGTTGGCCAGAGGGGATGGGGGTTCAGCCCCAGCATTTT. It encodes CSASWPEGMGVQPQHF. The J gene is TRBJ1-5, the V gene TRBV20-1, with TRBD1 as a possible D gene (5 bases). Germline-derived CDR1 and CDR2 are DFQATT and SNEGSKA (reference sequence). V lost 3 bases and J 6 bases, leaving 21 bases between the germline ends. The CDR3 spans 16 residues.

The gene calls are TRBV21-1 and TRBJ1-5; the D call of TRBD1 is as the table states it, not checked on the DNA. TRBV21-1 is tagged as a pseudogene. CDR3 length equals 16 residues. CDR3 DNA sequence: TGTGCCAGCAGCAAAGACAGGGGCCATAGCAATCAGCCCCAGCATTTT. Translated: CASSKDRGHSNQPQHF.

CDR3 in amino acids: CASSEILGYLVVGGYTF. As DNA, the CDR3 is TGTGCCAGCAGCGAGATACTGGGGTACTTGGTTGTCGGCGGCTACACCTTC. This chain joins TRBV7-9 and TRBJ1-2; D ambiguous. V was pared by 5 bases and J by 8 bases, with 27 bases between. Germline V gene data show CDR1 as SEHNR and CDR2 as FQNEAQ (reference sequence). The CDR3 runs 17 residues.

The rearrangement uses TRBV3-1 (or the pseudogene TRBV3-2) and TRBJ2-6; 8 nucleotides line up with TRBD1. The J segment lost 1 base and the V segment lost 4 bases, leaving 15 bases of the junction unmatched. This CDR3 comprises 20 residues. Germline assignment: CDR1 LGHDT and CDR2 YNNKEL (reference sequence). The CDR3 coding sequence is TGTGCCAGCAGCCCGCGACAGGGGAGCCCATCCCCATCTGGGGCCAACGTCCTGACTTTC. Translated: CASSPRQGSPSPSGANVLTF.

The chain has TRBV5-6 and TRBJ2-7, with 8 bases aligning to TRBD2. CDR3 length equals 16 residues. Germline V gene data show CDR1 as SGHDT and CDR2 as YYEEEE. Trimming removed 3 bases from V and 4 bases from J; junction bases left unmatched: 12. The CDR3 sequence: CASSSRGSGDLYEQYF. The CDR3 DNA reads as TGTGCCAGCAGCTCAAGGGGTAGCGGGGATTTATACGAGCAGTACTTC.

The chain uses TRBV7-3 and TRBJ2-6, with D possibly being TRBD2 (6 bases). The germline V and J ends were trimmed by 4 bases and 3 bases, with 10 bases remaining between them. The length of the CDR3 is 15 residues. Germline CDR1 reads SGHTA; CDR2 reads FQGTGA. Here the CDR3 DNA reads TGTGCCAGCAGCTCCCAGGGAGGTGGGGCCAACGTCCTGACTTTC. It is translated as CASSSQGGGANVLTF. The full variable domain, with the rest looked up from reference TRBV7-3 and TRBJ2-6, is GAGVSQTPSNKVTEKGKYVELRCDPISGHTALYWYRQSLGQGPEFLIYFQGTGAADDSGLPNDRFFAVRPEGSVSTLKIQRTERGDSAVYLCASSSQGGGANVLTFGAGSRLTVL.

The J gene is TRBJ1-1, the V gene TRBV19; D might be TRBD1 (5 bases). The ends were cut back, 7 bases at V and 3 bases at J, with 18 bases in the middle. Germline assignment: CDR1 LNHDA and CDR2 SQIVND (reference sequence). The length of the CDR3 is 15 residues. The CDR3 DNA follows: TGTGCCAGTACGGGCAGGGTTTGGTTGGACACTGAAGCTTTCTTT. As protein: CASTGRVWLDTEAFF.